The 3 T cell receptor beta chains listed next were all sequenced from one sample in a study of T cell changes during pregnancy in multiple sclerosis. Sequencing used immunoSEQ multiplex PCR; TCRdb keeps in-frame clones, though not all of them. The sample has 100,000 or so clones, nearly 95% seen once. The material sequenced was peripheral blood, taken after pregnancy. These receptors were collected from a female donor in good health, enrolled as a control in a pregnancy study.

The CDR3 region is CASSNRVSGSNQPQHF. CDR3 coding DNA: TGTGCCAGCAGCAACAGGGTGAGTGGGAGCAATCAGCCCCAGCATTTT. The rearrangement links TRBV2 to TRBJ1-5; TRBD1 is a possible D gene (6 bases). Germline CDR1 reads SNHLY; CDR2 reads FYNNEI. V was pared by 6 bases and J by 1 base, with 16 bases between. The CDR3 contains 16 residues.

V gene TRBV4-2 combines with J gene TRBJ1-2, with 8 bases lining up with TRBD1. Germline CDR1 LGHNA, CDR2 YNFKEQ. CDR3 size: 15 residues. V was pared by 2 bases and J by 3 bases, with 5 bases of the junction left unmatched. As DNA, the CDR3 is TGTGCCAGCAGCCAAAAAGCGGACAGGGACTATGGCTACACCTTC. Protein product: CASSQKADRDYGYTF.

This chain connects TRBV4-1 to TRBJ2-7, with D unresolved. Germline CDR1 is MGHRA and CDR2 is YSYEKL. The CDR3 has 13 residues. V lost 1 base to trimming and J lost 0 bases, with 4 bases between them. The CDR3 DNA sequence: TGCGCCAGCAGCCAAGGGCCCTCCTACGAGCAGTACTTC. Translation: CASSQGPSYEQYF.